The clone carrying this T cell receptor (beta chain) was seen more than once but under ten times. The target antigen is unknown. Sequenced with the Oncomine TCR Beta short-read assay was DNA taken from cultured CD4+ T cells. Cultures of CD4+ T cells served as the source for extracting genomic DNA. TCRdb recomputed calls from the PCR reads with MiXCR, one row per CDR3 protein. The table records under 10,000 distinct CDR3 sequences, more than 30% of them present only once. The entry originates in a study of vaccination and CD4 T cells after COVID-19. The study's findings and limits: Convalescent patients had 304 of 307 vaccine-specific clones showing spike mono-reactivity.

Treatment in this sample: roughly 10-day PBMC culture with coronavirus spike peptide pools or control peptides (ViraFEST assay). The unexposed donor's CD4+ T cells were collected before the COVID-19 pandemic (2011-2018). ViraFEST sequenced TCRs after peptide-pool expansion of antigen-specific T cells. The culture of around 2.2 million PBMCs per well included 8.5 to 10 IU/ml IL-2 and about 9.8 ug/ml peptide pools. The origin of this receptor is a human donor in good health. Sequenced input: CD4+ T cells from blood, cultured in vitro.

In nucleotides, the CDR3 is TGTGCCAGCAGTTTACGGGGGGCGATAGATCAGCCCCAGCATTTT. This codes for CASSLRGAIDQPQHF. V usage is TRBV28 and J usage is TRBJ1-5; weak D call: TRBD1 (6 bases). V was cut by 2 bases and J by 5 bases, with 13 bases left in between. The CDR3 has 15 residues. Looked up from germline, CDR1 is MDHEN and CDR2 is SYDVKM.